This TCR beta chain was observed in a study of immune cell composition in non-small cell lung cancer. The overall study: Histologic subtype was mainly adenocarcinoma or squamous cell carcinoma. Findings and caveats of the study: Squamous lung tumours showed higher top 10 clone scores and clonality than adenocarcinomas. No significant correlation existed between pack-years smoked and tumour clonality. Tumour-associated clones >0.5% occurred in about a third of adenocarcinomas, roughly 75% of squamous.

Produced via immunoSEQ multiplex PCR; TCRdb's table is partial and in-frame only. The sample records around 8,000 clones, about 64% being singletons. The CDR3 consists of 15 residues. Germline V gene lookup returns CDR1 SGHNT and CDR2 YYREEE (reference sequence). V shed 4 bases and J 7 bases; nucleotides not matched to a gene: 9. There are a few counts of this clone. Its antigen is currently unknown. The TCR comes from a human donor with non-small cell lung cancer. Sequences were obtained from lung tumor tissue. V gene TRBV5-4 combines with J gene TRBJ2-2; 8 bases agree with TRBD2. CDR3 bases: TGTGCCAGCAGCATCGGGACTAGGCCTCGCGGGGAGCTGTTTTTT. Its translation is CASSIGTRPRGELFF. Combining the CDR3 with reference TRBV5-4 and TRBJ2-2 gives the whole variable domain ETGVTQSPTHLIKTRGQQVTLRCSSQSGHNTVSWYQQALGQGPQFIFQYYREEENGRGNFPPRFSGLQFPNYSSELNVNALELDDSALYLCASSIGTRPRGELFFGEGSRLTVL.